The 25 T cell receptor beta chains in this list originate from one sample, sequenced in a study of blood T cells in healthy people across ages. Then a second PCR, running roughly 6 to 12 cycles, was carried out with a sample-barcoded 5' primer and a J-beta primer mix. MiXCR, run by TCRdb on the 5' RACE reads, gives a single entry per CDR3 protein. The profile shows about 1.8 million distinct CDR3 sequences, roughly 50% of them singletons. Source material: blood. The source is a woman aged 35 to 49 in good health.

This rearrangement joins TRBV5-1 to TRBJ2-7; D is unresolved. Trimming pared 1 base from V and 2 bases from J, leaving 7 bases between. The CDR3 is made up of 13 amino acids. In germline, CDR1 is SGHRS, CDR2 YFSETQ. CDR3 bases: TGCGCCAGCAGCTTGTGGCCTGCCTACGAGCAGTACTTC. It specifies CASSLWPAYEQYF.

The CDR3 DNA sequence: TGCAGTGCTACATTCATCAGGACAGGGAGAGGAATAGCCAAAAACATTCAGTACTTC. Its translation is CSATFIRTGRGIAKNIQYF. The chain has TRBV20-1 and TRBJ2-4, with 8 bases identical to TRBD1. The CDR3 totals 19 residues. The V gene's germline CDR1 is DFQATT and CDR2 SNEGSKA (reference sequence). Unmatched junction bases numbered 17, after V lost 4 bases and J lost 0 bases.

J is TRBJ2-3 and V is TRBV9, with no clear D. Germline assignment: CDR1 SGDLS and CDR2 YYNGEE. This CDR3 is 14 amino acids long. Trimming shortened V by 0 bases and J by 4 bases, and 9 bases separated the two germline ends. The CDR3 DNA reads as TGTGCCAGCAGCGTAGGTGCAGTTTCAGATACGCAGTATTTT. Translation: CASSVGAVSDTQYF.

The chain is built from TRBV29-1 and TRBJ1-1; TRBD1 is a possible D gene (6 bases). Germline assignment: CDR1 SQVTM and CDR2 ANQGSEA. With 4 bases removed from V and 3 bases from J, the gap between germline ends came to 12 bases. This CDR3 has 13 residues. This CDR3 reads CSVVSGGDTEAFF. CDR3 nucleotide sequence: TGCAGCGTTGTAAGCGGGGGCGACACTGAAGCTTTCTTT. Supplemented by reference TRBV29-1 and TRBJ1-1, the full variable domain reads SAVISQKPSRDICQRGTSLTIQCQVDSQVTMMFWYRQQPGQSLTLIATANQGSEATYESGFVIDKFPISRPNLTFSTLTVSNMSPEDSSIYLCSVVSGGDTEAFFGQGTRLTVV.

This clonotype was counted a few times. The chain links TRBV28 to TRBJ2-5; possibly TRBD1 for D (5 bases). The CDR3 contains 16 residues. Trimming removed 4 bases at V and 1 base at J, with 16 bases between. Germline V lookup: CDR1 MDHEN, CDR2 SYDVKM. Here the CDR3 DNA reads TGTGCCAGCAGTTCCGCGACAGAGCCTATCCAAGAGACCCAGTACTTC. Translating gives CASSSATEPIQETQYF.

This clonotype was recorded a few times. The chain joins TRBV20-1 to TRBJ2-1, with D uncertain. The CDR3 is 12 residues long. CDR1 and CDR2 (germline): DFQATT, SNEGSKA (reference sequence). Trimming removed 3 bases at V and 5 bases at J, with 8 bases between. The DNA for the CDR3 is TGCAGTGCTAGTTGGCTTAACAATGAGCAGTTCTTC. Its protein is CSASWLNNEQFF.

The J gene is TRBJ2-3, the V gene TRBV7-2; D is perhaps TRBD2 (5 bases). The V end lost 7 bases, the J end lost 0 bases, and 11 bases lay between the germline ends. CDR3 length equals 14 residues. The germline V gene has CDR1 SGHTA and CDR2 FQGNSA. CDR3 region: CASKPSHSTDTQYF. As DNA, the CDR3 is TGTGCCAGCAAGCCTAGCCACAGCACAGATACGCAGTATTTT.

In its sample, this clonotype was seen once. DNA of the CDR3: TGTGCCAGCTCATTGACTATTTTCCAAGAGACCCAGTACTTC. Its protein is CASSLTIFQETQYF. This rearrangement joins TRBV18 to TRBJ2-4, with D possibly TRBD2 on 5 matching bases. TRBJ2-5 explains the end of the DNA better; the J call may be wrong. The CDR3 is 14 amino acids. The V gene's germline CDR1 is KGHSH and CDR2 LQKENI.

This clonotype was seen a few times. The chain recombines TRBV9 with TRBJ2-5; TRBD2 agrees at 9 bases. V dropped 3 bases and J dropped 3; count of bases not matched to a gene: 6. The germline gives CDR1 SGDLS, CDR2 YYNGEE. The CDR3 is 15 residues long. CDR3 DNA: TGTGCCAGCAGCGCCGGGACTAGCCACAAAGAGACCCAGTACTTC. This encodes CASSAGTSHKETQYF.

This clonotype was counted a single time. DNA of the CDR3: TGCAGTGCTAGAAAGCAGGGGGCGGCAAATCAGCCCCAGCATTTT. As protein: CSARKQGAANQPQHF. The chain uses TRBV20-1 and TRBJ1-5, with 8 bases matching TRBD1. The CDR3 extends over 15 amino acids. The trim removed 2 bases at V and 4 bases at J, leaving 7 bases unmatched. Germline assignment: CDR1 DFQATT and CDR2 SNEGSKA (reference sequence).

This clonotype was counted only a few times. V and J are TRBV7-2 and TRBJ1-1; possible D gene TRBD1, 5 bases. Trimming removed 1 base from V and 3 bases from J, with 6 bases in between. CDR3 length: 13 residues. The germline CDR1 and CDR2 sequences are SGHTA and FQGNSA. CDR3 DNA sequence: TGTGCCAGCAGCTTAGGGACATACACTGAAGCTTTCTTT. Protein sequence: CASSLGTYTEAFF.

This clonotype was seen more than once but under ten times. V usage is TRBV7-2 and J usage is TRBJ1-2, with unresolved D. This CDR3 comprises 12 residues. Germline CDR1 and CDR2: SGHTA and FQGNSA. With 5 bases removed from V and 10 bases from J, the gap between germline ends came to 14 bases. CDR3 bases: TGTGCCAGCAGCAGCTTAGGTCCAGTCTACACCTTC. Amino acid sequence: CASSSLGPVYTF.

This chain links TRBV7-6 with TRBJ2-7, with TRBD1 as a possible D gene (6 bases). V lost 2 bases to trimming and J lost 7 bases, with 21 bases between them. Germline assignment: CDR1 SGHVS and CDR2 FNYEAQ. The length of the CDR3 is 16 residues. The CDR3: CASSLKNRPIRGEQYF. CDR3 DNA: TGTGCCAGCAGCTTAAAAAACAGGCCAATAAGGGGGGAGCAGTACTTC.

The CDR3, as DNA: TGCGCCAGCATCCTGGACGGCACAGATACGCAGTATTTT. The encoded protein is CASILDGTDTQYF. The J gene is TRBJ2-3, the V gene TRBV5-1; D unclear. The CDR3 is 13 amino acids. With 6 bases removed from V and 1 base from J, the gap between germline ends came to 9 bases. Germline V lookup: CDR1 SGHRS, CDR2 YFSETQ.

CDR3 DNA: TGTGCCAGCAGACGTATTGTCGACAGGGACAATCAGCCCCAGCATTTT. Protein product: CASRRIVDRDNQPQHF. The chain couples TRBV6-2 or TRBV6-3 to TRBJ1-5; 7 bases are a match to TRBD1. There are 16 residues in the CDR3. The trim removed 6 bases at V and 3 bases at J, leaving 11 bases unmatched. CDR1 is MNHEY and CDR2 is SVGEGT in the germline V gene.

In this sample, this clonotype turned up a few times. The chain is built from TRBV28 and TRBJ1-2, with D possibly matching TRBD1 (6 bases). Germline values: CDR1 MDHEN, CDR2 SYDVKM. CDR3 length: 17 residues. The V end was cut by 6 bases, the J end by 4 bases, with 24 bases between. CDR3 loop: CASRPLPQGMLGYGYTF. CDR3 sequence (DNA): TGTGCCAGCAGGCCTCTACCTCAGGGGATGCTTGGCTATGGCTACACCTTC.

The rearrangement joins TRBV4-1 to TRBJ1-2; a possible D gene is TRBD1 (6 bases). The V gene's germline CDR1 is MGHRA and CDR2 YSYEKL. There are 17 residues in the CDR3. V dropped 1 base and J dropped 12 bases, with 27 bases sitting between them. The CDR3 here is CASSQGSGEEFLLGNTF. The CDR3, as DNA: TGCGCCAGCAGCCAAGGTTCAGGGGAAGAGTTTCTTCTAGGGAACACCTTC.

This clonotype showed up just a few times. The rearrangement joins TRBV20-1 to TRBJ1-5; D gene uncertain. Trimming removed 1 base from V and 7 bases from J, with 8 bases in between. The V gene's germline CDR1 is DFQATT and CDR2 SNEGSKA (reference sequence). This CDR3 has 12 residues. The CDR3 is CSARGGSQPQHF. CDR3 sequence (DNA): TGCAGTGCTAGAGGGGGATCGCAGCCCCAGCATTTT.

V gene TRBV12-3 or TRBV12-4 combines with J gene TRBJ2-5; weak D call: TRBD1 (6 bases). Trimming left V 2 bases short and J 1 base short, with 11 bases between. The CDR3 has 15 amino acids. The CDR3 loop reads CASSLRRTVQETQYF. As DNA, the CDR3 is TGTGCCAGCAGTTTACGCCGGACAGTCCAAGAGACCCAGTACTTC.

The chain carries TRBV5-6 and TRBJ1-6; maybe TRBD1 (6 bases). Germline CDR1 is SGHDT and CDR2 is YYEEEE. V was trimmed by 4 bases and J by 7 bases, leaving 18 bases between them. The CDR3 consists of 16 residues. The CDR3 sequence: CASSRVSGERNSPLHF. For the CDR3, the DNA is TGTGCCAGCAGCCGAGTTTCAGGGGAAAGGAATTCACCCCTCCACTTT.

The rearrangement uses TRBV12-3 or TRBV12-4 and TRBJ2-7; 8 nucleotides match TRBD2. V shed 6 bases, J shed 4 bases, and the junction held 8 bases outside the gene matches. The CDR3 spans 14 residues. The CDR3 loop reads CASSLFGGAYEQYF. The DNA of the CDR3 is TGTGCCAGCAGCCTATTCGGGGGGGCATACGAGCAGTACTTC.

The chain carries TRBV7-9 and TRBJ2-3; D is unclear. V shed 1 base and J shed 4 bases, with 12 bases lying between them. The germline CDR1 and CDR2 sequences are SEHNR and FQNEAQ (reference sequence). CDR3 size: 15 residues. CDR3 nucleotides: TGTGCCAGCAGCTTAGTAGGCCCGAACGCAGATACGCAGTATTTT. It translates to CASSLVGPNADTQYF.

The chain carries TRBV6-2 or TRBV6-3 and TRBJ2-7; 8 bases are a match to TRBD2. Germline values: CDR1 MNHEY, CDR2 SVGEGT. Trimming at V came to 0 bases and at J to 12 bases, leaving 13 bases not matched to a gene. The CDR3 runs to 15 residues. The CDR3 DNA reads TGTGCCAGCAGTTACTCGCATTTTGGGACTAGACTTTTGTACTTC. Protein product: CASSYSHFGTRLLYF.

This clonotype has a handful of counts. The chain couples TRBV5-1 to TRBJ2-5, with D hard to call. Germline V CDR1 and CDR2: SGHRS, YFSETQ. V gave up 0 bases and J gave up 3 bases, with 9 bases separating them. The CDR3 totals 14 residues. The CDR3 spells CASSLGPAEETQYF. The DNA for the CDR3 is TGCGCCAGCAGCTTGGGTCCGGCCGAAGAGACCCAGTACTTC.

The chain carries TRBV18 and TRBJ2-1, with D maybe TRBD2 (5 bases). The germline V gene encodes CDR1 KGHSH and CDR2 LQKENI. V lost 5 bases and J 5 bases, leaving 13 bases between the germline ends. There are 14 residues in the CDR3. CDR3 region: CASSSSGIHNEQFF. In nucleotides, the CDR3 is TGTGCCAGCTCATCATCCGGGATCCACAATGAGCAGTTCTTC. Full variable domain (missing parts from reference TRBV18 and TRBJ2-1): NAGVMQNPRHLVRRRGQEARLRCSPMKGHSHVYWYRQLPEEGLKFMVYLQKENIIDESGMPKERFSAEFPKEGPSILRIQQVVRGDSAAYFCASSSSGIHNEQFFGPGTRLTVL.